These 8 T cell receptor beta chains came from one sample sequenced in a study of cytomegalovirus exposure and HLA in healthy donors. The PCR was carried out with 60 Vbeta primers and 13 Jbeta primers. Using immunoSEQ multiplex PCR, the repertoire was profiled, and TCRdb retains in-frame clones only, with some absent. The sample includes around 160,000 clones, roughly 80% of them seen just once. The source material was PBMCs. These receptors came from a human donor in good health.

The gene calls are TRBV7-8 and TRBJ2-5, with 8 bases matching TRBD2. The CDR3 is made up of 14 amino acids. J gave up 5 bases and V 4 bases, and 6 bases lay outside the gene matches. In germline, CDR1 is SGHVS, CDR2 FQNEAQ. CDR3 nucleotides: TGTGCCAGCAGCTCCGGGACTAGTAGGGAGACCCAGTACTTC. Translation: CASSSGTSRETQYF.

This clone was observed a few times. This chain links TRBV19 with TRBJ1-5, with D unresolved. Germline lookup yields CDR1 LNHDA and CDR2 SQIVND (reference sequence). V gave up 3 bases and J gave up 6 bases, with 15 bases separating them. This CDR3 contains 15 residues. The CDR3 is CASSMAEGAGQPQHF. CDR3 in DNA: TGTGCCAGTAGTATGGCCGAGGGCGCGGGTCAGCCCCAGCATTTT.

The V gene is TRBV4-1, the J gene TRBJ1-1, with D unresolved. This CDR3 comprises 13 residues. Trimming shortened V by 1 base and J by 0 bases, and 3 bases separated the two germline ends. The germline gives CDR1 MGHRA, CDR2 YSYEKL. This CDR3 is CASSQVLNTEAFF. In DNA form, the CDR3 reads TGCGCCAGCAGCCAAGTATTGAACACTGAAGCTTTCTTT.

The chain links TRBV2 to TRBJ2-3, with 10 bases fitting TRBD2. J was trimmed by 6 bases and V by 2 bases; bases with no gene match: 11. Germline V gives CDR1 SNHLY, CDR2 FYNNEI. This CDR3 spans 17 amino acids. The CDR3 loop reads CASSEILAGAAGDTQYF. CDR3 coding DNA: TGTGCCAGCAGTGAAATCCTAGCGGGGGCCGCGGGGGATACGCAGTATTTT.

The chain links TRBV5-6 to TRBJ2-6; TRBD1 might be the D (5 bases). Trimming removed 1 base at V and 4 bases at J, with 9 bases between. The CDR3 contains 15 residues. Germline CDR1 reads SGHDT; CDR2 reads YYEEEE. The CDR3 is CASSLPGQGANVLTF. CDR3 sequence (DNA): TGTGCCAGCAGCTTGCCAGGGCAAGGGGCCAACGTCCTGACTTTC. Looking up the rest from reference TRBV5-6 and TRBJ2-6 gives the full variable domain: DAGVTQSPTHLIKTRGQQVTLRCSPKSGHDTVSWYQQALGQGPQFIFQYYEEEERQRGNFPDRFSGHQFPNYSSELNVNALLLGDSALYLCASSLPGQGANVLTFGAGSRLTVL.

The V call is TRBV7-2, the J call TRBJ1-6, with D possibly matching TRBD1 (6 bases). The CDR3 runs 16 residues. The V gene's germline CDR1 is SGHTA and CDR2 FQGNSA. V gave up 6 bases and J gave up 2 bases, with 14 bases separating them. CDR3 nucleotides: TGTGCCAGCAGTCCCGGGGGGGGCGCCTATAATTCACCCCTCCACTTT. Translating gives CASSPGGGAYNSPLHF. Filled out from reference TRBV7-2 and TRBJ1-6, the complete variable domain reads GAGVSQSPSNKVTEKGKDVELRCDPISGHTALYWYRQSLGQGLEFLIYFQGNSAPDKSGLPSDRFSAERTGGSVSTLTIQRTQQEDSAVYLCASSPGGGAYNSPLHFGNGTRLTVT.

The chain employs TRBV4-1 and TRBJ1-4, with D possibly being TRBD1 (6 bases). There are 18 residues in the CDR3. Trimming removed 4 bases at V and 0 bases at J, with 18 bases between. The germline gives CDR1 MGHRA, CDR2 YSYEKL. The CDR3 is CASSRQRGGSTTNEKLFF. The CDR3 DNA sequence: TGCGCCAGCAGCCGACAGAGGGGGGGATCCACAACTAATGAAAAACTGTTTTTT.

The chain employs TRBV5-1 and TRBJ2-5, with 8 positions matching TRBD2. The CDR3 runs to 15 residues. Germline V CDR1 and CDR2: SGHRS, YFSETQ. V lost 4 bases to trimming and J lost 5 bases; unmatched junction nucleotides: 10. The CDR3 nucleotides are TGCGCCAGCAGCCGTCCCGGGGGGGGAGAGGAGACCCAGTACTTC. Amino acids: CASSRPGGGEETQYF.